This TCR beta chain was identified during a study of blood T cell repertoires in COVID-19. Study-wide background: The study drew acute and convalescent COVID-19 samples from the United States, Italy and Spain. Sample material is recorded as cDNA or gDNA derived from T cells, B-cell-depleted T cells, or PBMCs.

V trimming: 4 bases; J trimming: 7 bases; junction bases outside the gene matches: 7. Germline V gene lookup returns CDR1 SGHRS and CDR2 YFSETQ. This CDR3 is built from 16 residues. Under the authors' procedure: Amplified reference gene primers provided the basis for estimating nucleated cell counts. Here immunoSEQ multiplex PCR was the method, and the copy in TCRdb shows in-frame clones only, minus some. The D gene and trimming were derived from the DNA, and the V and J assignments and clone size from that table. The data contain 150,000 to 200,000 clones, around 81% of them singletons. A Seattle source enrolled patients during active infection and followed them longitudinally.

The rearrangement links TRBV5-1 to TRBJ2-2; 13 bases line up with TRBD2. This TCR was recovered from a woman over 75 with COVID-19, enrolled during active disease. Sequenced: peripheral blood. The CDR3 reads CASSPLLAGGNGELFF. The CDR3 coding sequence is TGCGCCAGCAGCCCGCTACTAGCGGGAGGGAACGGGGAGCTGTTTTTT.